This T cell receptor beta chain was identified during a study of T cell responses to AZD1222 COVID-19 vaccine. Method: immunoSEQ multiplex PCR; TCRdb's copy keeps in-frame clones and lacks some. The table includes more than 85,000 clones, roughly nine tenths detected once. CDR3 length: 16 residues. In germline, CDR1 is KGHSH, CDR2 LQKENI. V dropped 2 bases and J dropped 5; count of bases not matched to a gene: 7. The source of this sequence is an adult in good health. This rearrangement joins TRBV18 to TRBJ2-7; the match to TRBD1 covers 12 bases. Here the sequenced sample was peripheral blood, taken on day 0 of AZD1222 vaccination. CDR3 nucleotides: TGTGCCAGCTCACCAATACTGGGACAGGGGGCCCACGAGCAGTACTTC. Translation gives CASSPILGQGAHEQYF.